The 32 T cell receptor beta chains below come from one sample, sequenced in a study of CD8 T cells in Susac syndrome. Reverse transcription of roughly 0.45 to 1 ug RNA used random hexamers. TCRdb itself ran the immunoSEQ multiplex PCR reads through MiXCR, one entry per CDR3 protein. In the table there are 150,000 to 200,000 distinct CDR3 sequences, approximately 96% of which are singletons. Sequences were obtained from CD4+ T cells from PBMCs. The receptors were sampled from a human donor with Susac syndrome.

The DNA for the CDR3 is TGCAGCTTATCGAGTGGGGGCGACAGTGGCTACACCTTC. It codes for CSLSSGGDSGYTF. The gene calls are TRBV29-1 and TRBJ1-2, with D tentatively TRBD1 (6 bases). The germline V gene encodes CDR1 SQVTM and CDR2 ANQGSEA. The CDR3 is 13 residues long. V lost 8 bases, J lost 7 bases, and 20 bases lay in between.

This clonotype was found once. This sequence joins TRBV3-1 and TRBJ2-6; maybe TRBD1 (6 bases). The CDR3 runs to 15 residues. V dropped 6 bases and J dropped 0 bases, with 9 bases sitting between them. CDR1 LGHDT and CDR2 YNNKEL come from the germline V gene (reference sequence). The CDR3, as DNA: TGTGCCAGCAGTCCGGGACACTCTGGGGCCAACGTCCTGACTTTC. This sequence encodes CASSPGHSGANVLTF. Using reference TRBV3-1 and TRBJ2-6 for the parts outside the CDR3, the full variable domain is DTAVSQTPKYLVTQMGNDKSIKCEQNLGHDTMYWYKQDSKKFLKIMFSYNNKELIINETVPNRFSPKSPDKAHLNLHINSLELGDSAVYFCASSPGHSGANVLTFGAGSRLTVL.

The chain uses TRBV18 and TRBJ2-2, with TRBD1 as a possible D gene (6 bases). In germline, CDR1 is KGHSH, CDR2 LQKENI. CDR3 length: 16 residues. Trimming cost V 3 bases and J 2 bases, with 13 bases left between them. The CDR3 bases are TGTGCCAGCTCACCCCGGGACACGATCAACACCGGGGAGCTGTTTTTT. Translating gives CASSPRDTINTGELFF.

The J gene is TRBJ2-7, the V gene TRBV18; D may be TRBD1 (5 bases). The germline gives CDR1 KGHSH, CDR2 LQKENI. The V and J ends lost 2 bases and 3 bases respectively, with 17 bases between them. The CDR3 is 16 amino acids. CDR3 protein: CASSPVNGHRGYEQYF. Here the CDR3 DNA reads TGTGCCAGCTCACCAGTGAACGGACATCGAGGCTACGAGCAGTACTTC.

The chain couples TRBV30 to TRBJ2-1; TRBD2 agrees at 7 bases. The CDR3 is 16 amino acids. Per the germline V gene, CDR1 is GTSNPN and CDR2 is SVGIG (reference sequence). Trimming at V came to 3 bases and at J to 4 bases, leaving 12 bases not matched to a gene. CDR3 DNA sequence: TGTGCCTGGAGAGCGATCGGGGGGTTAAAATACAATGAGCAGTTCTTC. Protein sequence: CAWRAIGGLKYNEQFF. The entire variable domain, with the rest obtained from reference TRBV30 and TRBJ2-1, is as follows: SQTIHQWPATLVQPVGSPLSLECTVEGTSNPNLYWYRQAAGRGLQLLFYSVGIGQISSEVPQNLSASRPQDRQFILSSKKLLLSDSGFYLCAWRAIGGLKYNEQFFGPGTRLTVL.

The chain has TRBV12-5 and TRBJ1-5; D is uncertain. Germline CDR1 and CDR2: LGHNT and FRNRAP. This CDR3 comprises 15 residues. With 7 bases removed from V and 2 bases from J, the gap between germline ends came to 15 bases. CDR3 DNA sequence: TGTGCTAGTGCCCCCCCCGGCTTTGGCAATCAGCCCCAGCATTTT. This sequence encodes CASAPPGFGNQPQHF.

The V gene is TRBV4-3, the J gene TRBJ2-3; possibly TRBD1 for D (5 bases). V shed 0 bases and J shed 3 bases, with 16 bases lying between them. This CDR3 has 17 residues. Germline V gene data show CDR1 as LGHNA and CDR2 as YSLEER. The CDR3 nucleotides are TGCGCCAGCAGCCAAGATGCCCCAGGGCCAAGGACAGATACGCAGTATTTT. This gives the protein CASSQDAPGPRTDTQYF.

The chain is built from TRBV30 and TRBJ2-5; D may match TRBD1 or TRBD2 (6 bases each). The CDR3 is 15 residues long. The ends were cut back, 0 bases at V and 5 bases at J, with 16 bases in the middle. Germline V gene data show CDR1 as GTSNPN and CDR2 as SVGIG (reference sequence). Written as DNA, the CDR3 is TGTGCCTGGAGTGTAGGAGGGGGGTTGAGCGAGACCCAGTACTTC. It yields the protein CAWSVGGGLSETQYF.

The chain uses TRBV2 and TRBJ2-7, with TRBD1 matching 7 bases. CDR1 is SNHLY, CDR2 FYNNEI, per germline. The CDR3 runs 12 residues. V dropped 6 bases and J dropped 1; count of bases not matched to a gene: 0. CDR3 nucleotides: TGTGCCAGCAGGACAGGGTCCTACGAGCAGTACTTC. It is translated as CASRTGSYEQYF.

The chain uses TRBV4-3 and TRBJ1-1; tentatively, D is TRBD1 (5 bases). Trimming removed 3 bases at V and 2 bases at J, with 7 bases between. There are 13 residues in the CDR3. Germline CDR1 is LGHNA and CDR2 is YSLEER. For the CDR3, the DNA is TGCGCCAGCAGCCATGGACAAAACACTGAAGCTTTCTTT. Protein: CASSHGQNTEAFF.

V and J are TRBV20-1 and TRBJ2-3; D call uncertain. Germline CDR1 is DFQATT and CDR2 is SNEGSKA (reference sequence). Trimming stripped 5 bases from V and 8 bases from J, with 14 bases between. The CDR3 covers 12 residues. The CDR3 DNA reads TGCAGTGCTGGTTCGCCGTCGGGTACGCAGTATTTT. The encoded protein is CSAGSPSGTQYF.

The V and J genes are TRBV4-3 and TRBJ2-1, with 9 bases fitting TRBD1. The CDR3 is 17 amino acids. V lost 4 bases and J lost 5; bases outside the gene matches: 12. CDR1 is LGHNA and CDR2 is YSLEER in the germline V gene. This CDR3 reads CASSPPRDRETHNEQFF. CDR3 in DNA: TGCGCCAGCAGCCCCCCCAGGGACAGGGAAACCCACAATGAGCAGTTCTTC.

The J gene is TRBJ2-2, the V gene TRBV6-6; TRBD2 matches at 7 bases. This CDR3 is 15 amino acids long. Trimming took 0 bases from V and 2 from J; bases not matched to a gene: 0. From germline, CDR1 is MNHNY and CDR2 SVGAGI (reference sequence). The CDR3 sequence: CASSYSGLNTGELFF. The CDR3 DNA follows: TGTGCCAGCAGTTACTCGGGACTAAACACCGGGGAGCTGTTTTTT.

About this clonotype: Germline and junction disagree at one end, which may indicate a read error. The CDR3 nucleotides are TGTGCCGGGAGCGGGGGGGGCACTGAAGCTTTCTTT. This codes for CAGSGGGTEAFF. This sequence joins TRBV30 and TRBJ1-1; D is perhaps TRBD1 (5 bases). Germline V gene data show CDR1 as GTSNPN and CDR2 as SVGIG (reference sequence). The CDR3 loop spans 12 amino acids.

The V gene is TRBV18, the J gene TRBJ1-2; 8 bases are shared with TRBD1. CDR1 and CDR2 (germline): KGHSH, LQKENI. There are 15 residues in the CDR3. Trimming cost V 2 bases and J 1 base; bases outside gene matches: 3. The CDR3 is CASSPTQGVNYGYTF. For the CDR3, the DNA is TGTGCCAGCTCACCAACACAGGGGGTTAACTATGGCTACACCTTC. Looking up the rest from reference TRBV18 and TRBJ1-2 gives the full variable domain: NAGVMQNPRHLVRRRGQEARLRCSPMKGHSHVYWYRQLPEEGLKFMVYLQKENIIDESGMPKERFSAEFPKEGPSILRIQQVVRGDSAAYFCASSPTQGVNYGYTFGSGTRLTVV.

The gene calls are TRBV7-3 and TRBJ2-7, with a tentative D call TRBD2 (5 bases). V dropped 2 bases and J dropped 3 bases, with 11 bases sitting between them. The CDR3 runs to 14 residues. From germline, CDR1 is SGHTA and CDR2 FQGTGA. This chain's CDR3 is CASSLEGFLYEQYF. DNA of the CDR3: TGTGCCAGCAGCTTAGAGGGATTCCTCTACGAGCAGTACTTC.

The chain couples TRBV18 to TRBJ1-1; D is undetermined. V gave up 3 bases and J gave up 6 bases, with 11 bases separating them. The CDR3 consists of 13 residues. Germline V gives CDR1 KGHSH, CDR2 LQKENI. CDR3 region: CASSPEITSEAFF. The CDR3 coding sequence is TGTGCCAGCTCACCTGAGATTACCTCTGAAGCTTTCTTT.

This chain's CDR3 is CASSERRLTQPQHF. CDR3 nucleotides: TGTGCCAGCAGTGAGAGGCGCCTAACGCAGCCCCAGCATTTT. The rearrangement uses TRBV2 and TRBJ1-5; D gene uncertain. V was pared by 3 bases and J by 7 bases, with 13 bases between. The CDR3 extends over 14 amino acids. Germline CDR1 reads SNHLY; CDR2 reads FYNNEI.

This chain uses TRBV14 with TRBJ1-2; TRBD1 aligns across 8 bases. Losses at the gene ends were 0 bases for V and 8 bases for J; bases not matched to a gene: 8. Germline V gene data show CDR1 as SGHDN and CDR2 as FVKESK. This CDR3 has 15 residues. The chain's CDR3 is CASSQEGRGRRGYTF. As DNA, the CDR3 is TGTGCCAGCAGCCAAGAGGGCAGGGGGCGTAGAGGCTACACCTTC.

This clonotype is a singleton in its sample. The CDR3 coding sequence is TGTGCCAGCAGTTTACAAGGACAATATAGCAATCAGCCCCAGCATTTT. This gives the protein CASSLQGQYSNQPQHF. The gene calls are TRBV12-3 or TRBV12-4 and TRBJ1-5; a weak D match, TRBD1 (5 bases). Trimming cost V 2 bases and J 0 bases, with 11 bases left between them. The CDR3 totals 16 residues.

This clonotype is a singleton in its sample. V and J are TRBV24-1 and TRBJ2-1; 8 bases are shared with TRBD1. Germline CDR1 KGHDR, CDR2 SFDVKD. J lost 7 bases, V lost 3 bases, and 7 bases had no gene match. This CDR3 comprises 15 residues. In DNA form, the CDR3 reads TGTGCCACCAGTGATCCAGGACAGGGTCTGAATGAGCAGTTCTTC. Translating it yields CATSDPGQGLNEQFF.

The genes are TRBV4-2 and TRBJ2-7; D is tentatively TRBD1 or TRBD2 (5 bases each). Germline values: CDR1 LGHNA, CDR2 YNFKEQ. The length of the CDR3 is 14 residues. Deletions cut 4 bases from V and 6 bases from J, with 16 bases between. In nucleotides, the CDR3 is TGTGCCAGCAGCCTCGGGACCACTTCTACCGAGCAGTACTTC. It encodes CASSLGTTSTEQYF.

This clonotype has only one observation. J is TRBJ2-7 and V is TRBV5-4; D is ambiguous. Germline V gives CDR1 SGHNT, CDR2 YYREEE (reference sequence). CDR3 length equals 13 residues. Trimming pared 7 bases from V and 1 base from J, leaving 12 bases between. The CDR3 region is CASAVGVSYEQYF. As DNA, the CDR3 is TGTGCCAGCGCAGTTGGGGTTTCCTACGAGCAGTACTTC.

The chain has TRBV29-1 and TRBJ1-5, with 8 bases matching TRBD1. Germline CDR1 SQVTM, CDR2 ANQGSEA. Losses at the gene ends were 6 bases for V and 0 bases for J; bases not matched to a gene: 4. This CDR3 spans 14 amino acids. CDR3 nucleotides: TGCAGCGTCCGGGACAGGTATAGCAATCAGCCCCAGCATTTT. Residues: CSVRDRYSNQPQHF.

The gene calls are TRBV7-9 and TRBJ1-1; no firm D call. The CDR3 has 11 residues. Trimming cost V 5 bases and J 8 bases, with 9 bases left between them. Looked up from germline, CDR1 is SEHNR and CDR2 is FQNEAQ (reference sequence). CDR3: CASSVELEAFF. In DNA form, the CDR3 reads TGTGCCAGCAGCGTCGAACTGGAAGCTTTCTTT.

The chain is built from TRBV30 and TRBJ2-3; 16 bases match TRBD2. Looked up from germline, CDR1 is GTSNPN and CDR2 is SVGIG (reference sequence). The CDR3 is 14 residues long. Trimming cost V 6 bases and J 7 bases; bases outside gene matches: 4. CDR3 region: CACGTSGGAHTQYF. CDR3 in DNA: TGTGCCTGTGGGACTAGCGGGGGGGCCCATACGCAGTATTTT. Variable domain in full (rest from reference TRBV30 and TRBJ2-3): SQTIHQWPATLVQPVGSPLSLECTVEGTSNPNLYWYRQAAGRGLQLLFYSVGIGQISSEVPQNLSASRPQDRQFILSSKKLLLSDSGFYLCACGTSGGAHTQYFGPGTRLTVL.

The chain combines TRBV4-1 with TRBJ2-3; 8 bases fit TRBD2. The J segment lost 2 bases and the V segment lost 2 bases, leaving 9 bases of the junction unmatched. CDR1 is MGHRA and CDR2 is YSYEKL in the germline V gene. The CDR3 has 17 amino acids. CDR3 coding DNA: TGCGCCAGCAGCCAAAAATCTGAGCGGGGGTCCACAGATACGCAGTATTTT. Translated, it gives CASSQKSERGSTDTQYF.

This chain joins TRBV11-2 and TRBJ1-1; no clear D gene. Trimming took 1 base from V and 4 from J, leaving 10 bases between them. The germline V gene has CDR1 SGHAT and CDR2 FQNNGV. The CDR3 runs 14 residues. The DNA of the CDR3 is TGTGCCAGCAGCTTAGGTGCGGCGGGCACTGAAGCTTTCTTT. Translating gives CASSLGAAGTEAFF.

The chain is built from TRBV12-3 or TRBV12-4 and TRBJ1-5; 7 bases agree with TRBD1. The CDR3 has 13 residues. The V and J ends lost 5 bases and 7 bases, in that order; junction bases with no gene match: 5. The CDR3 reads CASSADRAQPQHF. CDR3 nucleotide sequence: TGTGCCAGCAGTGCCGACAGGGCCCAGCCCCAGCATTTT.

This sequence joins TRBV23-1 and TRBJ2-3; D unclear. TRBV23-1 is placed among ORFs of uncertain function. This CDR3 spans 13 amino acids. Trimming shortened V by 2 bases and J by 4 bases, and 7 bases separated the two germline ends. The CDR3 here is CASSQGSPDTQYF. CDR3 DNA sequence: TGCGCCAGCAGTCAAGGTAGTCCAGATACGCAGTATTTT.

The chain employs TRBV9 and TRBJ1-1; TRBD1 matches 7 bases. Trimming removed 2 bases from V and 3 bases from J; junction bases left unmatched: 7. Germline V gene lookup returns CDR1 SGDLS and CDR2 YYNGEE. The CDR3 is made up of 15 amino acids. The CDR3 region has the DNA TGTGCCAGCAGCGTTAGGCCCCAGGGGGACACTGAAGCTTTCTTT. As protein: CASSVRPQGDTEAFF.

The rearrangement joins TRBV20-1 to TRBJ1-2, with a possible D match to TRBD1 (5 bases). Trimming removed 2 bases at V and 8 bases at J, with 21 bases between. Looked up from germline, CDR1 is DFQATT and CDR2 is SNEGSKA (reference sequence). The CDR3 totals 15 residues. For the CDR3, the DNA is TGCAGTGCTAGATCCGAGGACCACTCGCGGGGGGGCTACACCTTC. As protein: CSARSEDHSRGGYTF.